A single sample gave rise to the 23 T cell receptor beta chains below, sequenced in a study of spatial heterogeneity in lung cancer. Noted time point: sample taken at primary tumor resection. TCRdb reprocessed the 5' RACE reads with MiXCR, giving one entry per CDR3 protein. This repertoire shows around 8,100 distinct CDR3 sequences, 5% to 6% found once; its top ten account for nearly 25%. No antigen has been assigned to these receptors. General study findings and limits: The number of expanded tumor alpha and beta chains correlated with mutation number.

Sequenced here: lung tumor tissue, sampled at surgery. Source of these receptors: a male donor with early-stage non-small cell lung cancer.

This clonotype was observed many times. The gene calls are TRBV12-5 and TRBJ1-4, with D tentatively TRBD1 (6 bases). CDR1 LGHNT and CDR2 FRNRAP come from the germline V gene. The CDR3 has 16 residues. Trimming left V 5 bases short and J 7 bases short, with 20 bases between. CDR3 protein: CASGAPRTEVGEKLFF. The CDR3 DNA reads as TGTGCTAGTGGTGCCCCTCGGACAGAGGTTGGTGAAAAACTGTTTTTT.

By its share, this clonotype is medium-sized. The chain uses TRBV7-8 and TRBJ2-3, with D possibly matching TRBD1 (5 bases). V lost 0 bases to trimming and J lost 5 bases, with 6 bases between them. There are 13 residues in the CDR3. Germline V gives CDR1 SGHVS, CDR2 FQNEAQ. The CDR3 region is CASSLARGDTQYF. The CDR3 nucleotides read TGTGCCAGCAGCTTAGCAAGGGGAGATACGCAGTATTTT.

In its sample, this clonotype ranks as medium-sized. V is TRBV7-2 and J is TRBJ1-1; tentatively, D is TRBD1 (6 bases). The CDR3 is 15 residues long. Trimming left V 5 bases short and J 6 bases short, with 19 bases between. CDR1 is SGHTA, CDR2 FQGNSA, per germline. The DNA for the CDR3 is TGTGCCAGCAGCCTATTCAGGGGCAGTACCGCTGAAGCTTTCTTT. Translating gives CASSLFRGSTAEAFF.

This clonotype was counted at least ten times. V and J are TRBV28 and TRBJ1-3; D remains unclear. Germline assignment: CDR1 MDHEN and CDR2 SYDVKM. The CDR3 runs 17 residues. The V end lost 2 bases, the J end lost 0 bases, and 14 bases lay between the germline ends. In DNA, the CDR3 is TGTGCCAGCAGTTTACAAGTGGCAGACACCTCTGGAAACACCATATATTTT. Residues: CASSLQVADTSGNTIYF.

This clonotype was found many times. Here the CDR3 reads CASSEDSTNEKLFF. The CDR3 DNA sequence: TGTGCCAGCAGCGAAGACAGTACTAATGAAAAACTGTTTTTT. The genes are TRBV5-4 and TRBJ1-4, with D tentatively TRBD1 (5 bases). The V end was cut by 4 bases, the J end by 2 bases, with 9 bases between. The CDR3 is made up of 14 amino acids. Germline CDR1 SGHNT, CDR2 YYREEE (reference sequence).

This clonotype was found many times. Written as DNA, the CDR3 is TGCAGTGCTAGGGGTCCTAACTATGGCTACACCTTC. Protein sequence: CSARGPNYGYTF. The chain recombines TRBV20-1 with TRBJ1-2; the D is unclear. Germline V gene lookup returns CDR1 DFQATT and CDR2 SNEGSKA (reference sequence). V was shortened by 3 bases and J by 0 bases, with 5 bases between the two germline ends. This CDR3 is built from 12 residues.

Ten or more counts support this clonotype. This sequence joins TRBV5-1 and TRBJ1-2; the D is unclear. Trimming stripped 4 bases from V and 2 bases from J, with 9 bases between. This CDR3 region has 13 residues. Looked up from germline, CDR1 is SGHRS and CDR2 is YFSETQ. CDR3 region: CASSTDGNYGYTF. In DNA, the CDR3 is TGCGCCAGCAGCACGGACGGAAACTATGGCTACACCTTC.

This clonotype was picked up many times. The chain uses TRBV7-2 and TRBJ1-5; unclear D gene. CDR3 length equals 13 residues. Between the trimmed V and J ends, which lost 2 bases and 7 bases, there was a span of 9 bases. CDR1 is SGHTA, CDR2 FQGNSA, per germline. CDR3 amino acids: CASSLRVGQPQHF. The CDR3 nucleotides are TGTGCCAGCAGCTTAAGAGTAGGCCAGCCCCAGCATTTT. Drawing the rest from reference TRBV7-2 and TRBJ1-5, the complete variable domain is GAGVSQSPSNKVTEKGKDVELRCDPISGHTALYWYRQSLGQGLEFLIYFQGNSAPDKSGLPSDRFSAERTGGSVSTLTIQRTQQEDSAVYLCASSLRVGQPQHFGDGTRLSIL.

This clonotype was detected ten times or more. V is TRBV7-2 and J is TRBJ1-2; TRBD1 agrees at 8 bases. This CDR3 has 16 residues. V trimming: 5 bases; J trimming: 5 bases; junction bases outside the gene matches: 13. The germline gives CDR1 SGHTA, CDR2 FQGNSA. The CDR3 is CASSLERTGLGYGYTF. CDR3 bases: TGTGCCAGCAGCCTCGAACGGACAGGGCTGGGGTATGGCTACACCTTC.

This clonotype showed up many times. The chain employs TRBV4-3 and TRBJ2-3; 8 bases line up with TRBD2. With 0 bases clipped from V and 0 bases from J, the junction kept 20 bases outside the gene matches. This CDR3 comprises 22 residues. The germline V gene encodes CDR1 LGHNA and CDR2 YSLEER. The CDR3 DNA sequence: TGCGCCAGCAGCCAAGATTGGGTCACTAGCGGAGTCCTTTTTTCTAGCACAGATACGCAGTATTTT. Translated, it gives CASSQDWVTSGVLFSSTDTQYF.

By share of the sample, this clonotype is large (0.1 to 1%). CDR3: CASSQGGLGAGETQYF. The CDR3 bases are TGTGCCAGCAGTCAAGGGGGCCTGGGGGCCGGGGAGACCCAGTACTTC. The V call is TRBV28, the J call TRBJ2-5; 7 bases are a match to TRBD1. There are 16 residues in the CDR3. CDR1 MDHEN and CDR2 SYDVKM come from the germline V gene. V gave up 5 bases and J gave up 5 bases; unmatched junction bases: 14.

At least ten counts were recorded for this clonotype. The rearrangement links TRBV4-1 to TRBJ2-1, with 10 bases aligning to TRBD2. V lost 0 bases to trimming and J lost 4 bases; unmatched junction nucleotides: 6. Germline CDR1 and CDR2: MGHRA and YSYEKL. CDR3 length: 17 amino acids. The CDR3 sequence is CASSQDFRTSGYNEQFF. The CDR3 DNA sequence: TGCGCCAGCAGCCAAGACTTTAGGACTAGCGGATACAATGAGCAGTTCTTC.

By share, this clonotype ranks as medium-sized. The chain employs TRBV5-5 and TRBJ2-1; perhaps TRBD2 as D (6 bases). Trimming removed 7 bases from V and 3 bases from J, with 20 bases in between. There are 16 residues in the CDR3. CDR1 SGHKS and CDR2 YYEKEE come from the germline V gene (reference sequence). The chain's CDR3 is CASLREEPRFYNEQFF. CDR3 nucleotides: TGTGCCAGCCTTAGGGAGGAACCCCGTTTCTACAATGAGCAGTTCTTC.

Ten or more counts support this clonotype. The chain joins TRBV9 to TRBJ2-2; the match to TRBD1 covers 8 bases. From germline, CDR1 is SGDLS and CDR2 YYNGEE. The CDR3 length is 17 residues. Trimming cost V 1 base and J 4 bases; bases outside gene matches: 9. DNA for the CDR3: TGTGCCAGCAGCGTAAGCGACAGGGGCCCGATCACCGGGGAGCTGTTTTTT. Translation gives CASSVSDRGPITGELFF. Drawing the rest from reference TRBV9 and TRBJ2-2, the complete variable domain is DSGVTQTPKHLITATGQRVTLRCSPRSGDLSVYWYQQSLDQGLQFLIQYYNGEERAKGNILERFSAQQFPDLHSELNLSSLELGDSALYFCASSVSDRGPITGELFFGEGSRLTVL.

The count of this clonotype is one. J is TRBJ2-7 and V is TRBV10-2; possible D gene TRBD1, 5 bases. V was pared by 0 bases and J by 6 bases, with 9 bases between. The CDR3 contains 13 residues. Germline V gene sequence: CDR1 WSHSY, CDR2 SAAADI. The CDR3 protein is CASSESPQGEQYF. Here the CDR3 DNA reads TGCGCCAGCAGTGAGTCACCCCAGGGCGAGCAGTACTTC.

This clonotype counts as medium-sized. The rearrangement uses TRBV3-1 and TRBJ2-1; a weak D match, TRBD2 (6 bases). The CDR3 has 20 residues. V lost 1 base to trimming and J lost 4 bases, with 26 bases between them. Germline lookup yields CDR1 LGHDT and CDR2 YNNKEL (reference sequence). CDR3 sequence reads: CASSQGGVTSRTAGYNEQFF. CDR3 nucleotides: TGTGCCAGCAGCCAAGGCGGGGTTACCTCTAGGACTGCGGGATACAATGAGCAGTTCTTC.

This clonotype was seen repeatedly, ten times or more. The chain carries TRBV7-6 and TRBJ2-7; D possibly corresponds to TRBD1 (5 bases). The CDR3 covers 15 residues. CDR1 and CDR2 (germline): SGHVS, FNYEAQ. V lost 6 bases, J lost 2 bases, and 17 bases lay in between. DNA for the CDR3: TGTGCCAGCAGATCAGAAAGGTCAGGGACCTACGAGCAGTACTTC. This translates into CASRSERSGTYEQYF.

The rearrangement joins TRBV9 to TRBJ2-7, with D possibly called TRBD1 or TRBD2 (6 bases each). CDR3 length equals 13 residues. Trimming left V 3 bases short and J 5 bases short, with 12 bases between. Germline CDR1 reads SGDLS; CDR2 reads YYNGEE. The CDR3 protein is CASSASDRNEQYF. The CDR3 nucleotides read TGTGCCAGCAGCGCTAGCGACAGGAACGAGCAGTACTTC.

This clonotype has a count of ten or more. The genes are TRBV19 and TRBJ2-1, with 11 bases lining up with TRBD1. V shed 4 bases and J 5 bases; nucleotides not matched to a gene: 4. Germline values: CDR1 LNHDA, CDR2 SQIVND (reference sequence). The CDR3 runs 15 residues. The CDR3, as DNA: TGTGCCAGTAGTACCCGGGACAGGGGGAACAATGAGCAGTTCTTC. Amino acids: CASSTRDRGNNEQFF.

Relative to its sample, this clonotype is medium-sized. The V call is TRBV3-1, the J call TRBJ1-2; D not certain. This CDR3 has 14 residues. Germline CDR1 reads LGHDT; CDR2 reads YNNKEL (reference sequence). V shed 0 bases and J shed 5 bases, with 10 bases lying between them. The CDR3 DNA follows: TGTGCCAGCAGCCAAGAGGGGTTCTCTTATGGCTACACCTTC. Its protein product is CASSQEGFSYGYTF.

In this sample, this clonotype turned up a few times. The CDR3, as DNA: TGTGCCATCAGTGATGGGGGCGACACCGGGGAGCTGTTTTTT. Its protein product is CAISDGGDTGELFF. V gene TRBV10-3 combines with J gene TRBJ2-2; tentative D call: TRBD1 (6 bases). Between the trimmed V and J ends, which lost 3 bases and 3 bases, there was a span of 8 bases. From germline, CDR1 is ENHRY and CDR2 SYGVKD. This CDR3 is 14 amino acids long.

V gene TRBV6-1 combines with J gene TRBJ1-5, with D possibly TRBD1 on 6 matching bases. In germline, CDR1 is MNHNS, CDR2 SASEGT. The CDR3 contains 16 residues. V lost 2 bases to trimming and J lost 3 bases, with 14 bases between them. CDR3 bases: TGTGCCAGCAGTGAAATGGCGGGGGCCCCCAATCAGCCCCAGCATTTT. Its translation is CASSEMAGAPNQPQHF.

This clonotype was seen repeatedly, ten times or more. The CDR3 sequence: CSVRTSGLVNTQYF. For the CDR3, the DNA is TGCAGCGTACGGACTAGCGGACTCGTGAATACGCAGTATTTT. The chain uses TRBV29-1 and TRBJ2-3; TRBD2 matches 10 bases. This CDR3 contains 14 residues. V trimming: 6 bases; J trimming: 7 bases; junction bases outside the gene matches: 10. CDR1 is SQVTM, CDR2 ANQGSEA, per germline.